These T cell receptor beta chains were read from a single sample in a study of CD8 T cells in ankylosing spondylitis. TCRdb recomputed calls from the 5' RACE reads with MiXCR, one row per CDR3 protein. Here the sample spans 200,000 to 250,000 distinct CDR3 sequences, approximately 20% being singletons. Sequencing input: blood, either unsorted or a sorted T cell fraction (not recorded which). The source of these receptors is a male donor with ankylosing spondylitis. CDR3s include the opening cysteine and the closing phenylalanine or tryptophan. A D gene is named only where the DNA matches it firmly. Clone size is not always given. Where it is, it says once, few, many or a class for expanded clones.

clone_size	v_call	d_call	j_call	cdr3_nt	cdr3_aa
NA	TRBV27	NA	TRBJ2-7	TGTGCCAGCAGTTTGGCCGGGATCGCCTACGAGCAGTACTTC	CASSLAGIAYEQYF
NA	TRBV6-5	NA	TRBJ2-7	TGTGCCAGCAGTAACCCCCCGGGGACCCTTCCCTACGAGCAGTACTTC	CASSNPPGTLPYEQYF
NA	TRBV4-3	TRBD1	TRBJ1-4	TGCGCCAGCAGCCAAGATGTAGGGGGCGCGATCCATGAAAAACTGTTTTTT	CASSQDVGGAIHEKLFF
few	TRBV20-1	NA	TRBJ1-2	TGCAGTGCTAGAGTCGGGGAGGTTATTTCTGGCTACACCTTC	CSARVGEVISGYTF
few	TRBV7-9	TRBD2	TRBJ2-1	TGTGCCAGCAGCCACTCCCTAGCGGGGCCGTACAATGAGCAGTTCTTC	CASSHSLAGPYNEQFF
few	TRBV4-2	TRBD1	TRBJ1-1	TGTGCCAGCAGCCAAGAATCCCGGACAGGGCTCATCACTGAAGCTTTCTTT	CASSQESRTGLITEAFF
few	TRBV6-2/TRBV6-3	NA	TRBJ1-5	TGTGCCAGCAGTTACTCGGCAGCCCACCATAGCAATCAGCCCCAGCATTTT	CASSYSAAHHSNQPQHF
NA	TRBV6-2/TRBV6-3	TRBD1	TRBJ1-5	TGTGCCAGCACCACGAGGACAGGGGGTTACAATCAGCCCCAGCATTTT	CASTTRTGGYNQPQHF
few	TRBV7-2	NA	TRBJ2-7	TGTGCCAGCAGCTTAACACACCTTTACGAGCAGTACTTC	CASSLTHLYEQYF
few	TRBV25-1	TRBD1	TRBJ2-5	TGTGCCAGCAGTGAATGGACAGGCGAAGAGACCCAGTACTTC	CASSEWTGEETQYF
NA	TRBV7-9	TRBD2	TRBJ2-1	TGTGCCAGCAGCACTAGCGGGGGGGCCGACAATGAGCAGTTCTTC	CASSTSGGADNEQFF
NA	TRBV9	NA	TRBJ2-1	TGTGCCAGCAGCGTAGCCCCCTTTGGGCCCGACAATGAGCAGTTCTTC	CASSVAPFGPDNEQFF
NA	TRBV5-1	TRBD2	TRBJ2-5	TGCGCCAGCAGCTTCTTCGGGAGGGGGCAAGAGACCCAGTACTTC	CASSFFGRGQETQYF
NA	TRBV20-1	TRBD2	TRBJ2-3	TGCAGTTCCGGGACTAGCGGCACAGATACGCAGTATTTT	CSSGTSGTDTQYF
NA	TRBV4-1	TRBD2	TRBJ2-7	TGCGCCAGCAGCCAAGGTCGGACTAGCGGGATCTACGAGCAGTACTTC	CASSQGRTSGIYEQYF
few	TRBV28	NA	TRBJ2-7	TGTGCCAGCAGTTTATCAGGGGCCTCCGAGCAGTACTTC	CASSLSGASEQYF
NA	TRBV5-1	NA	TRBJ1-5	TGCGCCAGCAGCGCAACAGGGAGAGGTCAGCCCCAGCATTTT	CASSATGRGQPQHF
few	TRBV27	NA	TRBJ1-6	TGTGCCAGCAGTTTGGGAACAGGGTCTAATTCACCCCTCCACTTT	CASSLGTGSNSPLHF
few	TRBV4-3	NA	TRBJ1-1	TGCGCCAGCAGCCAAGATCCTAGCGGGGGATCACGCACTGAAGCTTTCTTT	CASSQDPSGGSRTEAFF
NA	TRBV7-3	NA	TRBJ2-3	TGTGCCAGCAGCCTGTGGGGGTCTTCTACAGATACGCAGTATTTT	CASSLWGSSTDTQYF
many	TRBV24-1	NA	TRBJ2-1	TGTGCCACCAGTGATTTCGGCGGCGCGGGTGAGCAGTTCTTC	CATSDFGGAGEQFF
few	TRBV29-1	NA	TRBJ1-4	TGCAGCGTTGAAGGATCCGGCCAGGGAAACTTTGCAACTAATGAAAAACTGTTTTTT	CSVEGSGQGNFATNEKLFF
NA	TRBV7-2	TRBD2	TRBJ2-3	TGTGCCAGCAGCTTCCCTGGACTAGCGGGTGGAGATACGCAGTATTTT	CASSFPGLAGGDTQYF
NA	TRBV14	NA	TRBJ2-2	TGTGCCAGCAGCCAAGTTAGAGTGGCCGGGGAGCTGTTTTTT	CASSQVRVAGELFF
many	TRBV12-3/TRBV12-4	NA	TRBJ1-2	TGTGCCAGCAGTCCCGGGGAGGGCTTGAAGGGCTACACCTTC	CASSPGEGLKGYTF
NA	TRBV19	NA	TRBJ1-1	TGTGCCAGTAGTCCATCCCTTTGGGACACTGAAGCTTTCTTT	CASSPSLWDTEAFF
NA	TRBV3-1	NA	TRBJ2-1	TGTGCCAGCAGCCAAGATGCTGTTACGAGGGCGTTCTTC	CASSQDAVTRAFF
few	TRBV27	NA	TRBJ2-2	TGTGCCAGCAGTTTTGACAGTAGGGTCGGGGAGCTGTTTTTT	CASSFDSRVGELFF
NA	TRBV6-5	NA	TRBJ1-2	TGTGCCAGCAGTTACTCTTGGGCAGGACCCGCTAACTATGGCTACACCTTC	CASSYSWAGPANYGYTF
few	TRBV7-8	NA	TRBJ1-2	TGTGCCAGCAGCTTAGAATCAGGATCCTTCTATGGCTACACCTTC	CASSLESGSFYGYTF
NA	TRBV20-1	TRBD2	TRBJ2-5	TGCAGTGCTACGCCGCCGGGACTAGGATTGGTGGACGAGACCCAGTACTTC	CSATPPGLGLVDETQYF
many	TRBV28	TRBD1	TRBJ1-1	TGTGCCAGCAGACCAGGCGGACAGGGTGAAGCTTTCTTT	CASRPGGQGEAFF
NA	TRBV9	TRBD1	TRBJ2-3	TGTGCCAGCAGCACGGACAGGGGGATTTCGCAGTATTTT	CASSTDRGISQYF
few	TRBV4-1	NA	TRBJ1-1	TGCGCCAGCAGCCAGGTGATGAACACTGAAGCTTTCTTT	CASSQVMNTEAFF
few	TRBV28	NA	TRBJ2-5	TGTGCCAGCAGTTTCGCTCTAGCGCAAACACAAGAGACCCAGTACTTC	CASSFALAQTQETQYF
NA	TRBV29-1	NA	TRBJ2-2	TGCAGCGTTTATCCAGGGGATGGCGGGGAGCTGTTTTTT	CSVYPGDGGELFF
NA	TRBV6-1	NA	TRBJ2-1	TGTGCCGTCCGGGGCCCGGACTACAATGAGCAGTTCTTC	CAVRGPDYNEQFF
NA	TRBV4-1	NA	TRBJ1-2	TGCGCCAGCAGCCTCCAGGATTTCGGGGATGGCTACACCTTC	CASSLQDFGDGYTF
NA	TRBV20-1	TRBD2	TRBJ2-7	TGCAGTGCGAGCGTTAGCGGGATGCCCTACGAGCAGTACTTC	CSASVSGMPYEQYF
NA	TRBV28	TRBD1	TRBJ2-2	TGTGCCAGCCTGGGACAGACGAACACCGGGGAGCTGTTTTTT	CASLGQTNTGELFF
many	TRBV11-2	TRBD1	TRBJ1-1	TGTGCCAGCAGCTTAGCAAATGACAGGGCGGTGAGAACTTTCTTT	CASSLANDRAVRTFF
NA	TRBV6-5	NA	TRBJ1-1	TGTGCCAGCAGTTACTCGAGCAGTGCCTTCGCTGAAGCTTTCTTT	CASSYSSSAFAEAFF
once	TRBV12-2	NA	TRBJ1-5	TGTGCAAGTCGCTTAAACCCACGGATTTATAGCAATCAGCCCCAGCATTTT	CASRLNPRIYSNQPQHF
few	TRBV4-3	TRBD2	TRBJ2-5	TGCGCCAGCAGCCACGCGGGAGGAGGGGAAGAGACCCAGTACTTC	CASSHAGGGEETQYF
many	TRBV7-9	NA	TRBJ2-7	TGTGCCAGCAGCCCACCGGGAGCTTACGAGCAGTACTTC	CASSPPGAYEQYF
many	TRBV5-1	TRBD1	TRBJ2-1	TGCGCCAGCAGCCTGACAGGGGCCAGCTCCTACAATGAGCAGTTCTTC	CASSLTGASSYNEQFF
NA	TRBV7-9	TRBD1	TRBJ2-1	TGTGCCAGCAGCCCCATTCCGGGACAGGGGGCGAATGAGCAGTTCTTC	CASSPIPGQGANEQFF
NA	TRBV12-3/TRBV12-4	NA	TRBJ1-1	TGTGCCAGCAGTTTAAACAGGGTGAACACTGAAGCTTTCTTT	CASSLNRVNTEAFF
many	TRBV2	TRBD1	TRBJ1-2	TGTGCCAGCAGTGGGGGTCGACAGGGGTCATATTATGGCTACACCTTC	CASSGGRQGSYYGYTF
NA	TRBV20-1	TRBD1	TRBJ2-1	TGCAGTGCTAGGACCGTGGGGGACAGCTCCTACAATGAGCAGTTCTTC	CSARTVGDSSYNEQFF
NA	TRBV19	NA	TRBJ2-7	TGTGCCAGTAGTTCAACAGGGTACACCTACGAGCAGTACTTC	CASSSTGYTYEQYF
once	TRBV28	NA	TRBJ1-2	TGTGCCACCGCCCGACCATTAGGGAACTATGGCTACACCTTC	CATARPLGNYGYTF
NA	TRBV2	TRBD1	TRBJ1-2	TGTGCCAGCAGTTCAGGGGGGGCGGCCGGCTACACCTTC	CASSSGGAAGYTF